This TCR beta chain was captured in a study of control samples from healthy donors and cancer patients. Germline CDR1 reads KGHSH; CDR2 reads LQKENI. The CDR3 covers 15 residues. V was trimmed by 6 bases and J by 1 base, leaving 15 bases between them. Libraries were prepared by immunoSEQ multiplex PCR; TCRdb keeps only in-frame clonotypes and omits some of them. The sample consists of under 150,000 clones, about 94% of them appearing once. The sequencing sample was made of blood. This receptor was identified in a man younger than 45 in good health. This sequence joins TRBV18 and TRBJ1-1; D is unclear. The CDR3 region is CASSPGDITNTEAFF. CDR3 coding DNA: TGTGCCAGCTCCCCTGGCGACATTACGAACACTGAAGCTTTCTTT.